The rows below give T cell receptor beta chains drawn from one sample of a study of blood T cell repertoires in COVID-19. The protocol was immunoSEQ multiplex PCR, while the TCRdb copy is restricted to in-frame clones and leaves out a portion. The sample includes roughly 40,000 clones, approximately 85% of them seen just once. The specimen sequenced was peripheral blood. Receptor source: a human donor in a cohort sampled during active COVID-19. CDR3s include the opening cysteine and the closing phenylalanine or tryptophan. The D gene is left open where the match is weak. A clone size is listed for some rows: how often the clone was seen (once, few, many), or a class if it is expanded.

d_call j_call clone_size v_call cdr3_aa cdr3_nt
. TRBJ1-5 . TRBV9 CASSATINQPQHF TGTGCCAGCAGCGCGACTATCAATCAGCCCCAGCATTTT
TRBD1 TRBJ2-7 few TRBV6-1 CASTRGDSFGFRQYF TGTGCCAGCACCAGAGGGGACAGCTTCGGATTTCGGCAGTACTTC
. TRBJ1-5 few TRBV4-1 CASSPGEALNQPQHF TGCGCCAGCAGTCCAGGGGAAGCCCTTAATCAGCCCCAGCATTTT
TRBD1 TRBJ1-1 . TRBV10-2 CASSADRENTEAFF TGCGCCAGCAGTGCGGACAGGGAGAACACTGAAGCTTTCTTT
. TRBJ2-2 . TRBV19 CASSPDSYTGELFF TGTGCCAGTAGTCCGGACAGCTACACCGGGGAGCTGTTTTTT
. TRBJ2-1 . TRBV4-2 CASSQDGVSEQFF TGTGCCAGCAGCCAAGATGGAGTTTCTGAGCAGTTCTTC
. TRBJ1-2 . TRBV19 CASSNRGTGLSYGYTF TGTGCCAGTAGCAATAGGGGCACAGGGTTGTCCTATGGCTACACCTTC
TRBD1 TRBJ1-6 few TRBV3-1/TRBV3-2 CASSNPTGENSPLHF TGTGCCAGCAGCAATCCGACAGGGGAGAATTCACCCCTCCACTTT
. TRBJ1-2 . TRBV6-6 CASTLNAGYGYTF TGTGCCAGCACCCTAAATGCGGGTTATGGCTACACCTTC
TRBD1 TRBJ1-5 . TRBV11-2 CASSPRRGRSPF TGTGCCAGCAGCCCACGCAGGGGGCGATCTCCTTTT
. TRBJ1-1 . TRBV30 CAWSLLANTEAFF TGTGCCTGGAGCCTACTCGCAAACACTGAAGCTTTCTTT
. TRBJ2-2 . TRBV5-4 CASSLASGTGELFF TGTGCCAGCAGCTTGGCCTCGGGGACCGGGGAGCTGTTTTTT